These T cell receptor beta chains were read from a single sample in a study of shared clonotypes between healthy human individuals. Produced via immunoSEQ multiplex PCR; TCRdb's table is partial and in-frame only. Here the sample spans about 480,000 clones, nearly 80% being singletons. The sequenced sample consisted of PBMCs. Source of these receptors: a woman aged 40 to 49 in good health. Some clones in this sample may be carry-over from other donors' samples. Each CDR3 is given with its conserved first and last residue. D genes are given only for firm matches. Rows may omit the clone size; those that give it use once, few, many or a size class.

TRBV4-1,NA,TRBJ1-4,NA,TGCGCCAGCAGCCAAGATCTAGGGGAGGATGAAAAACTGTTTTTT,CASSQDLGEDEKLFF
TRBV11-2,few,TRBJ1-1,NA,TGTGCCAGCAGCGCGGGAGCAGGGGCTTTCTTT,CASSAGAGAFF
TRBV30,NA,TRBJ2-7,NA,TGTGCCCAACAGACGGGACCCTACGAGCAGTACTTC,CAQQTGPYEQYF
TRBV5-6,NA,TRBJ1-2,NA,TGTGCATCGCTTGAGCAGGCTGAGAACTATGGCTACACCTTC,CASLEQAENYGYTF
TRBV19,NA,TRBJ2-1,TRBD2,TGTGCCAGTAGTCTTCCTAGCGGGAGGGCCAGGGAGGATGAGCAGTTCTTC,CASSLPSGRAREDEQFF
TRBV5-4,NA,TRBJ2-1,NA,TGTGCCAGCAACCTGAGGGGGAGCTACAATGAGCAGTTCTTC,CASNLRGSYNEQFF
TRBV6-5,NA,TRBJ2-1,TRBD2,TGTGCCTCTCAGCTAGCGGGATCCAATGAGCAGTTCTTC,CASQLAGSNEQFF
TRBV5-6,NA,TRBJ1-4,NA,TGTGCCAGCAGCTTGACATCTGGGGGAGATGAAAAACTGTTTTTT,CASSLTSGGDEKLFF
TRBV5-1,NA,TRBJ2-1,TRBD2,TGCGCCAGCAGCTTCGGGGAGGGCCTGGTCAATGAGCAGTTCTTC,CASSFGEGLVNEQFF
TRBV9,NA,TRBJ2-7,NA,TGTGCCAGCAGTCGGGGAAACGAGCAGTACTTC,CASSRGNEQYF
TRBV6-1,NA,TRBJ2-1,NA,TGTGCCAGCAGTGAACAGGCCGTCAATGAGCAGTTCTTC,CASSEQAVNEQFF
TRBV7-2,NA,TRBJ2-2,NA,TGTGCCAGCAGTTTAGGGGGTCAGCCGAGAGAGCTGTTTTTT,CASSLGGQPRELFF
TRBV11-2,NA,TRBJ2-7,NA,TGTGCCAGCAGCCCCACCCGGGGGCCATTGGAGCAGTACTTC,CASSPTRGPLEQYF
TRBV4-1,NA,TRBJ2-5,TRBD2,TGCGCCAGCAGCCAAGATAGCGGGAGTTTGAAGACCCAGTACTTC,CASSQDSGSLKTQYF
TRBV4-2,many,TRBJ2-1,NA,TGTGCCAGCAGCCAAGATGGGAATAGCCACAATGAGCAGTTCTTC,CASSQDGNSHNEQFF
TRBV2,once,TRBJ2-1,NA,TGTGCCAGCAGTGAAGCGCTCTGGGGACTGATAGACAATGAGCAGTTCTTC,CASSEALWGLIDNEQFF
TRBV10-3,NA,TRBJ2-2,NA,TGTGCCATCAGTGAGTCGAGCGGTAGGGACACCGGGGAGCTGTTTTTT,CAISESSGRDTGELFF
TRBV15,few,TRBJ1-1,NA,TGTGCCACCAGCAGGGTGGTCACTGAAGCTTTCTTT,CATSRVVTEAFF
TRBV4-2,NA,TRBJ2-3,NA,TGTGCCAGCAGCCAAGACGACCCCAGGACAGATACGCAGTATTTT,CASSQDDPRTDTQYF
TRBV9,NA,TRBJ1-6,TRBD1,TGTGCCAGCAGCCCCCGGGACAGTCGTGATTCACCCCTCCACTTT,CASSPRDSRDSPLHF
TRBV7-2,NA,TRBJ2-7,TRBD2,TGTGCCAGCGGCCCGGGACTAGCGGAATACGAGCAGTACTTC,CASGPGLAEYEQYF